A single sample is the source of the 27 T cell receptor beta chains below, sequenced in a study of cytomegalovirus exposure and HLA in healthy donors. The repertoire was sequenced with immunoSEQ multiplex PCR; TCRdb's copy has only in-frame clones and lacks some. The table shows 220,000 or so clones, with roughly 83% occurring only once. The sample comprised PBMCs. Source of these receptors: a woman between 25 and 40 years old in good health and CMV-seropositive.

This clone was counted between two and nine times. The chain combines TRBV18 with TRBJ1-1, with 7 positions matching TRBD1. This CDR3 spans 14 amino acids. In germline, CDR1 is KGHSH, CDR2 LQKENI. With V trimmed by 4 bases and J by 5 bases, 7 bases remained unmatched. This CDR3 is CASSQQGYETEAFF. DNA for the CDR3: TGTGCCAGCTCACAACAGGGGTATGAGACTGAAGCTTTCTTT.

This clone was found a few times. The chain carries TRBV5-6 and TRBJ2-7; D remains unclear. CDR3 length equals 14 residues. V was trimmed by 0 bases and J by 3 bases, leaving 10 bases between them. Germline V gene data show CDR1 as SGHDT and CDR2 as YYEEEE. The DNA of the CDR3 is TGTGCCAGCAGCTTGGCGGGCAGCTACTACGAGCAGTACTTC. It yields the protein CASSLAGSYYEQYF.

The V gene is TRBV30, the J gene TRBJ1-1; the D is unclear. V lost 6 bases and J lost 8, with 13 bases in between. Germline V gives CDR1 GTSNPN, CDR2 SVGIG (reference sequence). CDR3 size: 11 residues. CDR3 nucleotides: TGTGCCTGTGTGGTATCCCGGGAAGCTTTCTTT. Translated: CACVVSREAFF. Complete variable domain (other parts from reference TRBV30 and TRBJ1-1): SQTIHQWPATLVQPVGSPLSLECTVEGTSNPNLYWYRQAAGRGLQLLFYSVGIGQISSEVPQNLSASRPQDRQFILSSKKLLLSDSGFYLCACVVSREAFFGQGTRLTVV.

The chain combines TRBV27 with TRBJ2-1; D is uncertain. The CDR3 is made up of 13 amino acids. Germline CDR1 reads MNHEY; CDR2 reads SMNVEV (reference sequence). Trimming took 5 bases from V and 5 from J, leaving 10 bases between them. The CDR3 is CASSPMWDNEQFF. The CDR3 DNA reads as TGTGCCAGCAGTCCAATGTGGGACAATGAGCAGTTCTTC.

This chain uses TRBV30 with TRBJ2-7; 9 bases fit TRBD2. Trimming removed 3 bases from V and 3 bases from J; junction bases left unmatched: 3. The CDR3 totals 13 residues. Germline V lookup: CDR1 GTSNPN, CDR2 SVGIG (reference sequence). The CDR3 DNA reads as TGTGCCTGGAGGAATAGCGGGAGCTACGAGCAGTACTTC. It codes for CAWRNSGSYEQYF.

The chain uses TRBV29-1 and TRBJ2-7; D unclear. Per germline, CDR1 SQVTM and CDR2 ANQGSEA. V was trimmed by 1 base and J by 3 bases, leaving 7 bases between them. The CDR3 runs to 12 residues. The CDR3 is CSVEGRNYEQYF. The CDR3 DNA sequence: TGCAGCGTTGAAGGACGGAACTACGAGCAGTACTTC.

This chain connects TRBV6-5 to TRBJ1-1; D is uncertain. CDR3 length: 14 residues. V was trimmed by 0 bases and J by 4 bases, leaving 9 bases between them. The germline CDR1 and CDR2 sequences are MNHEY and SVGAGI. The CDR3 reads CASSYSQTTTEAFF. In nucleotides, the CDR3 is TGTGCCAGCAGTTACTCCCAGACGACCACTGAAGCTTTCTTT.

This chain joins TRBV5-1 and TRBJ2-7; D unresolved. Trimming took off 2 bases at V and 3 bases at J, with 12 bases between the two ends. The CDR3 totals 14 residues. The germline V gene has CDR1 SGHRS and CDR2 YFSETQ. This chain's CDR3 is CASSFQGPGYEQYF. The CDR3 DNA sequence: TGCGCCAGCAGCTTCCAAGGGCCGGGCTACGAGCAGTACTTC.

The gene calls are TRBV30 and TRBJ1-4; possible D gene TRBD1, 5 bases. The germline V gene has CDR1 GTSNPN and CDR2 SVGIG (reference sequence). This CDR3 region has 14 residues. V lost 0 bases and J 6 bases, leaving 11 bases between the germline ends. CDR3 sequence (DNA): TGTGCCTGGAGTGTCGGAGGGGTCGATGAAAAACTGTTTTTT. Translation: CAWSVGGVDEKLFF.

The chain joins TRBV7-8 to TRBJ2-1; D may be TRBD1 (6 bases). Per the germline V gene, CDR1 is SGHVS and CDR2 is FQNEAQ. V was cut by 1 base and J by 6 bases, with 16 bases left in between. The CDR3 runs to 16 residues. CDR3 bases: TGTGCCAGCAGCTTAGAGGTTTACGGACAGCTCAATGAGCAGTTCTTC. It encodes CASSLEVYGQLNEQFF.

The chain has TRBV27 and TRBJ2-5; no definite D call. V dropped 4 bases and J dropped 0 bases, with 6 bases sitting between them. CDR3 size: 13 residues. Germline assignment: CDR1 MNHEY and CDR2 SMNVEV (reference sequence). For the CDR3, the DNA is TGTGCCAGCAGTTCCAATTACCAAGAGACCCAGTACTTC. Its translation: CASSSNYQETQYF.

The CDR3 region is CASSLSGLPMNTEAFF. In DNA, the CDR3 is TGCGCCAGCAGCTTGTCAGGCCTCCCCATGAACACTGAAGCTTTCTTT. The rearrangement joins TRBV5-1 to TRBJ1-1; D gene uncertain. This CDR3 region has 16 residues. V lost 1 base and J 0 bases, leaving 13 bases between the germline ends. Germline V gene data show CDR1 as SGHRS and CDR2 as YFSETQ. The variable domain in full, completed from reference TRBV5-1 and TRBJ1-1, reads KAGVTQTPRYLIKTRGQQVTLSCSPISGHRSVSWYQQTPGQGLQFLFEYFSETQRNKGNFPGRFSGRQFSNSRSEMNVSTLELGDSALYLCASSLSGLPMNTEAFFGQGTRLTVV.

V is TRBV5-6 and J is TRBJ2-5; tentative D call: TRBD2 (6 bases). Germline assignment: CDR1 SGHDT and CDR2 YYEEEE. The V end was cut by 4 bases, the J end by 2 bases, with 18 bases between. The CDR3 totals 16 residues. DNA of the CDR3: TGTGCCAGCAGCCCCTACCGGGACTCACTACAAGAGACCCAGTACTTC. Translating gives CASSPYRDSLQETQYF.

The chain employs TRBV7-2 and TRBJ2-4; 16 bases agree with TRBD2. Trimming cost V 4 bases and J 3 bases; bases outside gene matches: 6. Germline V gene lookup returns CDR1 SGHTA and CDR2 FQGNSA. The CDR3 is 18 amino acids. CDR3 sequence (DNA): TGTGCCAGCAGCTCCGGGACTAGCGGGAGGGGTGGCAAAAACATTCAGTACTTC. This encodes CASSSGTSGRGGKNIQYF.

This clone was counted between two and nine times. V is TRBV7-9 and J is TRBJ1-4; weak D call: TRBD1 (5 bases). CDR3 length equals 15 residues. Germline CDR1 SEHNR, CDR2 FQNEAQ (reference sequence). V was shortened by 0 bases and J by 6 bases, with 11 bases between the two germline ends. The CDR3 nucleotides read TGTGCCAGCAGCTTAGCGAGTTGGACATATGAAAAACTGTTTTTT. Amino acid sequence: CASSLASWTYEKLFF.

This clone occurred a few times. CDR3 sequence reads: CATSRDVGNYGYTF. CDR3 nucleotides: TGTGCCACCAGCAGAGATGTGGGTAACTATGGCTACACCTTC. The J gene is TRBJ1-2, the V gene TRBV15; D not certain. V lost 0 bases and J 1 base, leaving 6 bases between the germline ends. Looked up from germline, CDR1 is LNHNV and CDR2 is YYDKDF (reference sequence). There are 14 residues in the CDR3. Combining the CDR3 with reference TRBV15 and TRBJ1-2 gives the whole variable domain DAMVIQNPRYQVTQFGKPVTLSCSQTLNHNVMYWYQQKSSQAPKLLFHYYDKDFNNEADTPDNFQSRRPNTSFCFLDIRSPGLGDTAMYLCATSRDVGNYGYTFGSGTRLTVV.

V gene TRBV6-5 combines with J gene TRBJ1-1; D call uncertain. The CDR3 consists of 13 residues. The V gene's germline CDR1 is MNHEY and CDR2 SVGAGI. Trimming pared 6 bases from V and 1 base from J, leaving 9 bases between. CDR3 DNA sequence: TGTGCCAGCAGGGTCGACAAGAACACTGAAGCTTTCTTT. This codes for CASRVDKNTEAFF.

CDR3 protein: CASSVTDGNTIYF. Here the CDR3 DNA reads TGTGCCAGCAGCGTAACTGATGGAAACACCATATATTTT. This chain joins TRBV9 and TRBJ1-3; no definite D call. The germline V and J ends were trimmed by 1 base and 3 bases, with 5 bases remaining between them. In germline, CDR1 is SGDLS, CDR2 YYNGEE. CDR3 length: 13 residues.

The chain joins TRBV27 to TRBJ2-2; 8 nucleotides agree with TRBD2. Germline V gene lookup returns CDR1 MNHEY and CDR2 SMNVEV (reference sequence). The CDR3 is 16 residues long. Trimming took 2 bases from V and 0 from J; bases not matched to a gene: 2. The CDR3 reads CASSLNSGTNTGELFF. CDR3 DNA sequence: TGTGCCAGCAGTTTAAATAGCGGGACGAACACCGGGGAGCTGTTTTTT.

CDR3 nucleotide sequence: TGTGCCAGCGGGGGGACTAGCGGCGAAAACATTCAGTACTTC. Translating it yields CASGGTSGENIQYF. V is TRBV2 and J is TRBJ2-4, with TRBD2 matching over 11 bases. With V trimmed by 8 bases and J by 5 bases, 5 bases remained unmatched. Germline CDR1 and CDR2: SNHLY and FYNNEI. The CDR3 runs 14 residues.

The J gene is TRBJ1-1, the V gene TRBV6-1; D may be TRBD1 (5 bases). V lost 8 bases and J 1 base, leaving 17 bases between the germline ends. The CDR3 contains 15 residues. The V gene's germline CDR1 is MNHNS and CDR2 SASEGT. The CDR3 DNA is TGTGCCAGCCGTTTCAGGGAGGGCCAGAACACTGAAGCTTTCTTT. This codes for CASRFREGQNTEAFF.

This clone was seen a single time. The chain is built from TRBV27 and TRBJ2-7, with D perhaps matching TRBD2 (6 bases). The germline V gene has CDR1 MNHEY and CDR2 SMNVEV (reference sequence). The ends were cut back, 6 bases at V and 0 bases at J, with 15 bases in the middle. CDR3 size: 15 residues. Here the CDR3 reads CASRYDGGSSYEQYF. Here the CDR3 DNA reads TGTGCCAGCAGGTACGATGGGGGGAGCTCCTACGAGCAGTACTTC.

This chain connects TRBV6-5 to TRBJ2-7; 9 nucleotides match TRBD1. The CDR3 has 14 amino acids. CDR1 is MNHEY, CDR2 SVGAGI, per germline. V lost 6 bases and J lost 4; bases outside the gene matches: 7. This chain's CDR3 is CASRGDRAAYEQYF. DNA of the CDR3: TGTGCCAGCAGGGGGGACAGGGCAGCGTACGAGCAGTACTTC.

For this clone: A read error may explain this, as a much larger clone is one base away. The V and J genes are TRBV27 and TRBJ1-5; perhaps TRBD1 as D (5 bases). V lost 4 bases, J lost 1 base, and 5 bases lay in between. The CDR3 extends over 13 amino acids. Germline lookup yields CDR1 MNHEY and CDR2 SMNVEV (reference sequence). CDR3: CASSSGSNQPQHF. The CDR3 DNA reads as TGTGCCAGCAGTTCAGGGAGCAATCAGCCCCAGCATTTT.

The chain couples TRBV7-3 to TRBJ2-5, with 8 bases identical to TRBD1. The germline gives CDR1 SGHTA, CDR2 FQGTGA. The junction had 3 bases not matched to a gene; V was cut back by 1 base and J by 5 bases. The CDR3 covers 14 residues. Here the CDR3 reads CASSLNNRGETQYF. DNA of the CDR3: TGTGCCAGCAGCTTAAACAACAGGGGGGAGACCCAGTACTTC. Together with reference TRBV7-3 and TRBJ2-5, the CDR3 gives the full variable domain: GAGVSQTPSNKVTEKGKYVELRCDPISGHTALYWYRQSLGQGPEFLIYFQGTGAADDSGLPNDRFFAVRPEGSVSTLKIQRTERGDSAVYLCASSLNNRGETQYFGPGTRLLVL.

The J gene is TRBJ1-3, the V gene TRBV29-1; TRBD1 is a possible D gene (5 bases). The CDR3 runs to 15 residues. Germline V gene lookup returns CDR1 SQVTM and CDR2 ANQGSEA. With 5 bases removed from V and 2 bases from J, the gap between germline ends came to 16 bases. The CDR3 loop reads CSVRDSPGTGNTIYF. The CDR3 nucleotides read TGCAGCGTTAGAGACAGCCCAGGCACTGGAAACACCATATATTTT. Filled out from reference TRBV29-1 and TRBJ1-3, the complete variable domain reads SAVISQKPSRDICQRGTSLTIQCQVDSQVTMMFWYRQQPGQSLTLIATANQGSEATYESGFVIDKFPISRPNLTFSTLTVSNMSPEDSSIYLCSVRDSPGTGNTIYFGEGSWLTVV.

The chain is built from TRBV7-9 and TRBJ2-7; no clear D gene. Germline V lookup: CDR1 SEHNR, CDR2 FQNEAQ (reference sequence). V was clipped by 5 bases and J by 6 bases, with 14 bases between them. The CDR3 loop spans 13 amino acids. The CDR3 is CASSNLQSGEQYF. The CDR3 DNA follows: TGTGCCAGCAGCAACCTTCAATCGGGCGAGCAGTACTTC.